This T cell receptor (beta chain) was sequenced for a study of T cells in Graves' hyperthyroidism and ophthalmopathy. The source material, RNA transcripts, was used to amplify TCR beta CDR3 regions. The TCR CDR3 first-round RT-PCR relied on the HTBI primer set. TCRdb fed the multiplex PCR reads into MiXCR, producing one record per CDR3 protein. The sample carries about 500,000 distinct CDR3 sequences, roughly a sixth recorded once. CDR3 size: 14 residues. Trimming left V 5 bases short and J 6 bases short, with 18 bases between. Germline assignment: CDR1 SGHNT and CDR2 YYREEE (reference sequence). Absent ophthalmopathy progression within 18 months defined stable Graves' hyperthyroidism.

The chain uses TRBV5-4 and TRBJ2-7, with D perhaps matching TRBD2 (6 bases). This clonotype was obtained from a woman under 30 with Graves' hyperthyroidism. Specimen: blood. The CDR3: CASRTGLPLREQYF. CDR3 DNA: TGTGCCAGCAGGACGGGACTTCCCCTCCGCGAGCAGTACTTC.